Below are 3 T cell receptor beta chains sequenced from a single sample in a study of T cells in Graves' hyperthyroidism and ophthalmopathy (dated 2019 in TCRdb). The library was prepared using multiplex PCR. Sequencing instrument: Illumina HiSeq 2000. The TCR beta CDR3 regions were amplified from the RNA transcripts. A first-round RT-PCR of the TCR CDR3 used the HTBI primer set with the Qiagen OneStep RT-PCR kit. TCRdb handled the public reads itself, with Q25 trimming in fastp and clone calling in MiXCR, and kept productive beta chains. Each entry is one CDR3 protein sequence, shown with its most common DNA and genes. Here the sample has under 800,000 distinct CDR3 sequences; around 13% occur a single time. The ten largest clones represent roughly 10% of the sample. The sample taken for sequencing was blood. Every receptor here comes from a woman under 30 with Graves' hyperthyroidism.

The V gene is TRBV9, the J gene TRBJ2-7, with 10 bases matching TRBD2. Per the germline V gene, CDR1 is SGDLS and CDR2 is YYNGEE. Unmatched junction bases numbered 12, after V lost 3 bases and J lost 0 bases. The CDR3 length is 18 residues. As DNA, the CDR3 is TGTGCCAGCAGCGCGGAGTTTGGGACTAGCGCCAACTCCTACGAGCAGTACTTC. Its translation: CASSAEFGTSANSYEQYF. The entire variable domain, with the rest obtained from reference TRBV9 and TRBJ2-7, is as follows: DSGVTQTPKHLITATGQRVTLRCSPRSGDLSVYWYQQSLDQGLQFLIQYYNGEERAKGNILERFSAQQFPDLHSELNLSSLELGDSALYFCASSAEFGTSANSYEQYFGPGTRLTVT.

In this sample, this clonotype turned up many times. This chain uses TRBV4-3 with TRBJ1-5, with D possibly TRBD1 on 6 matching bases. Per germline, CDR1 LGHNA and CDR2 YSLEER. The CDR3 sequence is 13 residues long. V lost 3 bases, J lost 6 bases, and 9 bases lay in between. The CDR3 is CASSHGRGQPQHF. CDR3 DNA sequence: TGCGCCAGCAGCCATGGCAGGGGTCAGCCCCAGCATTTT.

Remarks on this clonotype: It may be a read error: a sequence one base away is much more abundant. The V gene is TRBV3-1, the J gene TRBJ2-1; 15 bases agree with TRBD2. Germline CDR1 and CDR2: LGHDT and YNNKEL (reference sequence). The CDR3 totals 17 residues. The CDR3 bases are TGTGCCGGCAGCCAATGGACTAGCGGGAGGGAATACAATGAGCAGTTCTTC. Translation: CAGSQWTSGREYNEQFF.